This TCR beta chain was found in a study of T cells in Graves' hyperthyroidism and ophthalmopathy. The CDR3 regions of TCR beta were amplified from RNA transcripts. An initial round of RT-PCR targeting the TCR CDR3 relied on the HTBI primer set. From the multiplex PCR reads, TCRdb called clonotypes with MiXCR, one entry per CDR3 protein. Among 600,000 to 750,000 distinct CDR3 sequences, around 15% were seen once, and the ten largest hold around 15%. Not enrolled were patients with uncontrolled infection, other autoimmune disease, pregnancy or lactation. Extraction of PBMCs used 10 ml of fresh peripheral blood. The length of the CDR3 is 16 residues. CDR1 LNHDA and CDR2 SQIVND come from the germline V gene (reference sequence). With V trimmed by 4 bases and J by 4 bases, 5 bases remained unmatched.

Sequencing used blood. This TCR was recovered from a man aged 50 to 59 with Graves' hyperthyroidism. V gene TRBV19 combines with J gene TRBJ2-5, with TRBD2 matching over 14 bases. In DNA, the CDR3 is TGTGCCAGTAGTACCGGGACTAGCGGGAGAGGAGAGACCCAGTACTTC. Protein product: CASSTGTSGRGETQYF.